This T cell receptor (beta chain) is from a study of T cell repertoires in cytomegalovirus infection. Notes on this clonotype: A read error may account for a junction end that differs from germline.

From the reads, TCRdb called clonotypes with MiXCR, one entry per CDR3 protein. The sample yields 180,000 or so distinct CDR3 sequences, about 18% seen once. This receptor was obtained from a human donor in good health (CMV status not recorded). Some clones in this sample may be carry-over from other donors' samples. The sample taken for sequencing was CD8+ T cells from PBMCs.

This chain's CDR3 is CDSSYSFGDRDGYTF. Written as DNA, the CDR3 is TGTGACAGCAGTTACTCCTTCGGGGACAGGGATGGCTACACCTTC. This sequence joins TRBV6-6 and TRBJ1-2; TRBD1 aligns across 9 bases. The germline CDR1 and CDR2 sequences are MNHNY and SVGAGI (reference sequence). The CDR3 loop spans 15 amino acids.